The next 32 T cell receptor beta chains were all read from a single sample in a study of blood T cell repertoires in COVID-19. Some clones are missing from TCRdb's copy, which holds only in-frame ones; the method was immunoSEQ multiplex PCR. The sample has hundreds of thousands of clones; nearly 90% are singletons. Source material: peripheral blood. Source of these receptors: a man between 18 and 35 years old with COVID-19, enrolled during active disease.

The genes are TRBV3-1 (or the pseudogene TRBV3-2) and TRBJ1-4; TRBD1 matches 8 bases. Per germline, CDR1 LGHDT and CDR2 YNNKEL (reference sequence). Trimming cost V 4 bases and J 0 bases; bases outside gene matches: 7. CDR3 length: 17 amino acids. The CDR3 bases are TGTGCCAGCAGCCCCGGGACAGGACAAGCAACTAATGAAAAACTGTTTTTT. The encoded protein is CASSPGTGQATNEKLFF.

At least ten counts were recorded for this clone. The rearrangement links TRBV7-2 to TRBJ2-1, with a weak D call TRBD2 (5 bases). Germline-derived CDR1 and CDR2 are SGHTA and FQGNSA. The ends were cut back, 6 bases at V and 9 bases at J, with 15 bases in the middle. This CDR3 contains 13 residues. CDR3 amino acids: CASRYSREGEQFF. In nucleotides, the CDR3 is TGTGCCAGCAGATACTCGAGGGAAGGTGAGCAGTTCTTC.

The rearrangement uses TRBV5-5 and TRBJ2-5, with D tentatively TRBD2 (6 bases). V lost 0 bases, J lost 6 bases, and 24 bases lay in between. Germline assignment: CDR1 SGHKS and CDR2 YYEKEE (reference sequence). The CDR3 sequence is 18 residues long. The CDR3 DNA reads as TGTGCCAGCAGCTTGGTTTCGGGATTACTAGCTGGGGAGCAGACCCAGTACTTC. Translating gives CASSLVSGLLAGEQTQYF.

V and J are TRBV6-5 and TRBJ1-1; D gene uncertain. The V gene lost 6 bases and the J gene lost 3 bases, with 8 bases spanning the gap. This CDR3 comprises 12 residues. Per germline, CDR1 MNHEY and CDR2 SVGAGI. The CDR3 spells CASSIHDTEAFF. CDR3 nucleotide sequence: TGTGCCAGCAGCATACATGACACTGAAGCTTTCTTT.

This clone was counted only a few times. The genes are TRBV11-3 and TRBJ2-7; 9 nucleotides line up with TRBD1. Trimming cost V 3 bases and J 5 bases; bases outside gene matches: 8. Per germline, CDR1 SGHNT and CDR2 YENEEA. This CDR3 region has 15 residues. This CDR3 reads CASSLPQGAINEQYF. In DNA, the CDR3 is TGTGCCAGCAGCTTGCCACAGGGGGCAATTAACGAGCAGTACTTC.

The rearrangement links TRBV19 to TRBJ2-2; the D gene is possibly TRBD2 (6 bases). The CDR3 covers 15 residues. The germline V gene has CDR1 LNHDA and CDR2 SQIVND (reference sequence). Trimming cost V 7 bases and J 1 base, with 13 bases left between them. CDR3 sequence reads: CASKRDFMNTGELFF. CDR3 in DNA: TGTGCCAGTAAAAGGGACTTCATGAACACCGGGGAGCTGTTTTTT.

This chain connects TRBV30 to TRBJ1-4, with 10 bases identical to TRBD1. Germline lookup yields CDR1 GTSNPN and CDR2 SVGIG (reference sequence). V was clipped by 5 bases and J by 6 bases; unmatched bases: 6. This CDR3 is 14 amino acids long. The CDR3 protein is CAWDRDRGHEKLFF. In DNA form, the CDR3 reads TGTGCCTGGGACCGGGACAGGGGACATGAAAAACTGTTTTTT. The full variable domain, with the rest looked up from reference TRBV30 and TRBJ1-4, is SQTIHQWPATLVQPVGSPLSLECTVEGTSNPNLYWYRQAAGRGLQLLFYSVGIGQISSEVPQNLSASRPQDRQFILSSKKLLLSDSGFYLCAWDRDRGHEKLFFGSGTQLSVL.

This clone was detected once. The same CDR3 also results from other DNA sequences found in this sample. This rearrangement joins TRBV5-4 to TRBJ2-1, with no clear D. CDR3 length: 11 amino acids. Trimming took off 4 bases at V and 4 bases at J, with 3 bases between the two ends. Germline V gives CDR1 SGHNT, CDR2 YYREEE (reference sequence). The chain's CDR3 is CASSLYNEQFF. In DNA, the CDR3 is TGTGCCAGCAGCCTGTACAATGAGCAGTTCTTC.

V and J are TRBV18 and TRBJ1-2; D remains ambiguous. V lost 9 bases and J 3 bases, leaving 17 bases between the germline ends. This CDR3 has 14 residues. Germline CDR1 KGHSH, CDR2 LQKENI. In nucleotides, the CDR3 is TGTGCCAGTTCCAAGGACTTTACCGACTATGGCTACACCTTC. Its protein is CASSKDFTDYGYTF.

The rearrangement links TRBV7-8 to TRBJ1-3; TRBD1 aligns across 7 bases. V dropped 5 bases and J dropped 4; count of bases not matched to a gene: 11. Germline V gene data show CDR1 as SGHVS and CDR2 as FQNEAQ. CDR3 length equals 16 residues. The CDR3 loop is CASSLRQGRSGNTIYF. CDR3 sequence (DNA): TGTGCCAGCAGCCTCCGACAGGGAAGGTCCGGAAACACCATATATTTT.

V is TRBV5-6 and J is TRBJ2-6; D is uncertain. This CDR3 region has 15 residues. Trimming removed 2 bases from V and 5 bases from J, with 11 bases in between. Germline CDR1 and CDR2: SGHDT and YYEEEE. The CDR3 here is CASSFGALWANVLTF. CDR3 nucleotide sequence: TGTGCCAGCAGCTTTGGTGCGCTCTGGGCCAACGTCCTGACTTTC.

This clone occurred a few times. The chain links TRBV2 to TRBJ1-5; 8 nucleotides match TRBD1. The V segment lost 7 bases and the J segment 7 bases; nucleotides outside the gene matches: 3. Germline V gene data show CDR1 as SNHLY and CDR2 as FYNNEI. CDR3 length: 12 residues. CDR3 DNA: TGTGCCAGCAACGGACAGGGCCAGCCCCAGCATTTT. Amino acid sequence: CASNGQGQPQHF.

In DNA, the CDR3 is TGTGCCAGTCCGCCTGACGACAGGGACGCTGGCACTGAAGCTTTCTTT. Residues: CASPPDDRDAGTEAFF. This chain connects TRBV19 to TRBJ1-1, with 7 nucleotides matching TRBD1. The CDR3 is 16 residues long. Germline V gene sequence: CDR1 LNHDA, CDR2 SQIVND (reference sequence). J gave up 4 bases and V 8 bases, and 16 bases lay outside the gene matches. Filled out from reference TRBV19 and TRBJ1-1, the complete variable domain reads DGGITQSPKYLFRKEGQNVTLSCEQNLNHDAMYWYRQDPGQGLRLIYYSQIVNDFQKGDIAEGYSVSREKKESFPLTVTSAQKNPTAFYLCASPPDDRDAGTEAFFGQGTRLTVV.

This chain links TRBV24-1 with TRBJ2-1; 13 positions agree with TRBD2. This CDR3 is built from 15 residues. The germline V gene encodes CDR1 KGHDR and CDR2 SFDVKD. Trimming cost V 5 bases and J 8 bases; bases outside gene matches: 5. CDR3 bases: TGTGCCACCAGTGGCACTAGCGGGGGGGCCCATGAGCAGTTCTTC. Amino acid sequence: CATSGTSGGAHEQFF.

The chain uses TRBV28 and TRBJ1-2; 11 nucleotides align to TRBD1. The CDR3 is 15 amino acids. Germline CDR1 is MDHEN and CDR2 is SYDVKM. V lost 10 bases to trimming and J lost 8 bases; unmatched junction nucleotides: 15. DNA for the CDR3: TGTGCCATCGCCGGGACAGGGGGTAACTTGAGGGGCTACACCTTC. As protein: CAIAGTGGNLRGYTF.

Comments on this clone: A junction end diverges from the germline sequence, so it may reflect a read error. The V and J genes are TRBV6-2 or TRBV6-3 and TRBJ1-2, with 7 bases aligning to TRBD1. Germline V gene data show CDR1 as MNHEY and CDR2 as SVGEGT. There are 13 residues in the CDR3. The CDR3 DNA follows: TGTGCCACCAGTGGACAGGCTAACTATGGCTACACCTTC. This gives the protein CATSGQANYGYTF.

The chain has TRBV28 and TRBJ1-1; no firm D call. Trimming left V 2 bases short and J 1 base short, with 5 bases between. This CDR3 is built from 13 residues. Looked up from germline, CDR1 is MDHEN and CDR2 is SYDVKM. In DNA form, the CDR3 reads TGTGCCAGCAGTTTAGGGCAGAACACTGAAGCTTTCTTT. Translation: CASSLGQNTEAFF.

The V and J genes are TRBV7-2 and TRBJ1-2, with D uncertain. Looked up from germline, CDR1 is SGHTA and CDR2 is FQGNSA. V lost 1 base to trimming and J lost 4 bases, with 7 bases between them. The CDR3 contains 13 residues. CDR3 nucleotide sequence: TGTGCCAGCAGCTTAGTCCTCAGCTATGGCTACACCTTC. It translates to CASSLVLSYGYTF.

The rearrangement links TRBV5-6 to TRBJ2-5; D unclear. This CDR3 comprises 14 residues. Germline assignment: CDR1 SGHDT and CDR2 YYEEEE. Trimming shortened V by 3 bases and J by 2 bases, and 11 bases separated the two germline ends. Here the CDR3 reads CASSSRLLQETQYF. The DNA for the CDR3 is TGTGCCAGCAGCTCACGACTCTTACAAGAGACCCAGTACTTC.

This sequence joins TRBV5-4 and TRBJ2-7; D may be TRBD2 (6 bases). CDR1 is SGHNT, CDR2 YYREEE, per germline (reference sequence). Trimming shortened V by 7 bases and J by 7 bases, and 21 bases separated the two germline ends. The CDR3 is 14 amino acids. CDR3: CASSPGLLADEQYF. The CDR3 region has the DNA TGTGCCAGCTCCCCAGGCCTACTAGCTGATGAGCAGTACTTC.

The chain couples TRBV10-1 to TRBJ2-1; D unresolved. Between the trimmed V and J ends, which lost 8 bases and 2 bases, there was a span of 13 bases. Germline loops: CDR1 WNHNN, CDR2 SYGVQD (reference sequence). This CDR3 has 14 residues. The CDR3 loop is CASQLCTPYNEQFF. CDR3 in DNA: TGCGCCAGCCAACTATGTACACCCTACAATGAGCAGTTCTTC.

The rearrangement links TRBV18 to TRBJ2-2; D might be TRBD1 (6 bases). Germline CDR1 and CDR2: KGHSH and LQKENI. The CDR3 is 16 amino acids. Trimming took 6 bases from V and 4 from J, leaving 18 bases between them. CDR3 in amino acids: CASSPDRSRGTGELFF. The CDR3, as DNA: TGTGCCAGCTCCCCCGACAGGAGCCGAGGCACCGGGGAGCTGTTTTTT.

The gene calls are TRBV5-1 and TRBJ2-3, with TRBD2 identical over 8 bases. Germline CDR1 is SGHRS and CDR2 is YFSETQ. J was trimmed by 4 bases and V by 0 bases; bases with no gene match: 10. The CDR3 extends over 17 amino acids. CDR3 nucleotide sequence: TGCGCCAGCAGCTTGGTTGTAGCGGGACCGAAGGCAGATACGCAGTATTTT. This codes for CASSLVVAGPKADTQYF.

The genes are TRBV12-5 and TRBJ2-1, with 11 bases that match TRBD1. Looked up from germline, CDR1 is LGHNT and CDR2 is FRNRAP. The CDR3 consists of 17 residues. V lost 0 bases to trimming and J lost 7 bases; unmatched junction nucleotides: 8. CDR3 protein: CASGLVRTGQGVNEQFF. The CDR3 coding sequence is TGTGCTAGTGGTTTGGTGAGAACGGGACAGGGGGTGAATGAGCAGTTCTTC.

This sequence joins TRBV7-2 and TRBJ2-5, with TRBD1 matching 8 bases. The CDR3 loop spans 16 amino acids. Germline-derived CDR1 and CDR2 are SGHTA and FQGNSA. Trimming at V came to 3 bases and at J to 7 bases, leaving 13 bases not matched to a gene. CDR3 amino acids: CASSLPGTGATGTQYF. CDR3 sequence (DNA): TGTGCCAGCAGCTTGCCAGGGACAGGCGCGACCGGGACCCAGTACTTC.

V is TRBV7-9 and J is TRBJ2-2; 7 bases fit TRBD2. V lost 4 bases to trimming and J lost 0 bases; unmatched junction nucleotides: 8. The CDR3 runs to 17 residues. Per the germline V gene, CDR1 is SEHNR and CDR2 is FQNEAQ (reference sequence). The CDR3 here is CASSSPRAGANTGELFF. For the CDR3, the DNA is TGTGCCAGCAGCTCCCCACGTGCGGGGGCGAACACCGGGGAGCTGTTTTTT.

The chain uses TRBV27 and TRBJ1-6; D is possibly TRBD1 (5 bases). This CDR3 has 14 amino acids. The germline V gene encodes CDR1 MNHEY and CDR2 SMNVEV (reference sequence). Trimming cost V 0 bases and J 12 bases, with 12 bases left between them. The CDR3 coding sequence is TGTGCCAGCAGTTTATCCAGGGCCCTAAAACCCCTCCACTTT. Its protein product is CASSLSRALKPLHF.

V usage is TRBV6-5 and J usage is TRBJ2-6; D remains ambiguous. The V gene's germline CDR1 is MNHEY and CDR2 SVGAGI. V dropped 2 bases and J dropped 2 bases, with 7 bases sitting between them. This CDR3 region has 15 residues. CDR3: CASSYRGAGANVLTF. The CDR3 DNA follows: TGTGCCAGCAGTTACAGAGGAGCTGGGGCCAACGTCCTGACTTTC.

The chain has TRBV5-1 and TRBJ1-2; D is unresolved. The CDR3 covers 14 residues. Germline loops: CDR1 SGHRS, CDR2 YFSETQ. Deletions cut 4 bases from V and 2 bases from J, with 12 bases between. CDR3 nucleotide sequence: TGCGCCAGCAGCGCCGAGGGCAGCAACTATGGCTACACCTTC. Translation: CASSAEGSNYGYTF.

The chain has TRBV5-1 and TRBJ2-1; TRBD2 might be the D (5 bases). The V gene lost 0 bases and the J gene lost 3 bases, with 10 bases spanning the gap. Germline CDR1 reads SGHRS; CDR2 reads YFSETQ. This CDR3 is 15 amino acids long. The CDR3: CASSLVEASYNEQFF. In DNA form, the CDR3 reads TGCGCCAGCAGCTTGGTGGAGGCGAGCTACAATGAGCAGTTCTTC.

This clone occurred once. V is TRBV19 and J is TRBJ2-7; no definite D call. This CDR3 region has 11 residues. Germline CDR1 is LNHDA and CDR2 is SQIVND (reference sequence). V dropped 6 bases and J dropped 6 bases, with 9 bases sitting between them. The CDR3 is CASSQAGEQYF. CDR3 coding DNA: TGTGCCAGTAGCCAAGCTGGCGAGCAGTACTTC.

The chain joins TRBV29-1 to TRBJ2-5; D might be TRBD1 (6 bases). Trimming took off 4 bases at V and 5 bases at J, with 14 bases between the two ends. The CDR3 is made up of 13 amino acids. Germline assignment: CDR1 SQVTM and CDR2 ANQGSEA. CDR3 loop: CSVVRTVGETQYF. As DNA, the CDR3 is TGCAGCGTTGTAAGGACAGTTGGCGAGACCCAGTACTTC.